Listed below are T cell receptor beta chains from one sample, sequenced in a study of T cells after yellow fever vaccination. In TCRdb, the 5' RACE reads were re-called with MiXCR into one record per CDR3 protein. The sample records 350,000 to 450,000 distinct CDR3 sequences, 15% to 20% being singletons. The sequencing here drew on PBMCs, taken before the yellow fever booster vaccination. These receptor sequences come from a man aged 18 to 29 who received the YFV17D yellow fever vaccine. The CDR3 runs from the conserved cysteine through the conserved F or W. D genes are given only for firm matches. Not all rows give a size; the values are once, few, many and, for expanded clones, a class.

j_call: TRBJ2-4; v_call: TRBV5-1; d_call: TRBD1; clone_size: few; cdr3_nt: TGCGCCAGCAGCTTAGGGGGACAGCTAGCCAAAAACATTCAGTACTTC; cdr3_aa: CASSLGGQLAKNIQYF
j_call: TRBJ2-7; v_call: TRBV10-3; d_call: TRBD1; clone_size: many; cdr3_nt: TGTGCCACCTCCACTCCAGACAGGGGAGTCGACGAGCAGTACTTC; cdr3_aa: CATSTPDRGVDEQYF
j_call: TRBJ1-2; v_call: TRBV5-6; d_call: -; clone_size: -; cdr3_nt: TGTGCCAGCAGCTTGGACAGCCATAATGGCTACACCTTC; cdr3_aa: CASSLDSHNGYTF
j_call: TRBJ2-7; v_call: TRBV4-1; d_call: -; clone_size: -; cdr3_nt: TGCGCCAGCAGCCAAGCCCCAGGGGATCGGGAGCAGTACTTC; cdr3_aa: CASSQAPGDREQYF
j_call: TRBJ2-1; v_call: TRBV10-2; d_call: TRBD2; clone_size: -; cdr3_nt: TGCGCCAGCAGTAGCGGGGCCTCCTACAATGAGCAGTTCTTC; cdr3_aa: CASSSGASYNEQFF
j_call: TRBJ2-5; v_call: TRBV7-6; d_call: -; clone_size: -; cdr3_nt: TGTGCCAGCAGCCCGAGGGGCGCGGGAGAGACCCAGTACTTC; cdr3_aa: CASSPRGAGETQYF
j_call: TRBJ2-2; v_call: TRBV4-2; d_call: -; clone_size: -; cdr3_nt: TGTGCCAGCAGCCTAGGAGAGGACACCGGGGAGCTGTTTTTT; cdr3_aa: CASSLGEDTGELFF
j_call: TRBJ2-3; v_call: TRBV7-2; d_call: -; clone_size: -; cdr3_nt: TGTGCCAGCAGCTACAGGGGACTAGACTCTAATACGCAGTATTTT; cdr3_aa: CASSYRGLDSNTQYF
j_call: TRBJ1-1; v_call: TRBV12-3/TRBV12-4; d_call: -; clone_size: once; cdr3_nt: -; cdr3_aa: CASSFLAAPGGTEAFF
j_call: TRBJ2-6; v_call: TRBV7-9; d_call: -; clone_size: -; cdr3_nt: TGTGCCAGCAGCCCTACCGAAACCGGGCGGGTTTTCCTGACTTTC; cdr3_aa: CASSPTETGRVFLTF
j_call: TRBJ2-3; v_call: TRBV25-1; d_call: TRBD2; clone_size: few; cdr3_nt: TGTGCCAGCAGTCTGCCCGCGGGGGTTAGCACAGATACGCAGTATTTT; cdr3_aa: CASSLPAGVSTDTQYF
j_call: TRBJ1-1; v_call: TRBV6-4; d_call: -; clone_size: -; cdr3_nt: TGTGCCAGCAGCTTCACGGAGGACACTGAAGCTTTCTTT; cdr3_aa: CASSFTEDTEAFF
j_call: TRBJ1-4; v_call: TRBV12-3/TRBV12-4; d_call: -; clone_size: -; cdr3_nt: TGTGCCAGCAGGACCCAGACAACTAATGAAAAACTGTTTTTT; cdr3_aa: CASRTQTTNEKLFF
j_call: TRBJ1-1; v_call: TRBV9; d_call: -; clone_size: -; cdr3_nt: TGTGCCAGCAGCGTAGGTCAGCACGGCACTGAAGCTTTCTTT; cdr3_aa: CASSVGQHGTEAFF